These 32 T cell receptor beta chains originate from one sample sequenced in a study of glioma-infiltrating T cells after dendritic cell vaccination. TCRdb's copy holds only in-frame clones and misses some; the assay was immunoSEQ multiplex PCR. The top ten hold less than 7.5% of the sample, which has about 87,000 clones, roughly four fifths seen once. Noted time point: after dendritic cell vaccination, including at tumor progression/relapse. Source: blood, taken after dendritic cell vaccination. These receptor sequences come from a human donor with glioblastoma.

This clone was seen only a few times. The V call is TRBV13, the J call TRBJ1-3; D is perhaps TRBD1 (5 bases). The V end was cut by 5 bases, the J end by 1 base, with 12 bases between. The CDR3 is made up of 15 amino acids. The V gene's germline CDR1 is PRHDT and CDR2 FYEKMQ (reference sequence). The CDR3 loop is CASSPSRDSGNTIYF. Here the CDR3 DNA reads TGTGCCAGCAGCCCATCCAGGGATTCTGGAAACACCATATATTTT.

The V gene is TRBV30, the J gene TRBJ2-6; D is unresolved. Germline lookup yields CDR1 GTSNPN and CDR2 SVGIG (reference sequence). The CDR3 is 14 amino acids. Trimming took 4 bases from V and 0 from J, leaving 7 bases between them. The CDR3 loop is CAWTQDSGANVLTF. The CDR3 nucleotides are TGTGCCTGGACCCAGGACTCTGGGGCCAACGTCCTGACTTTC. Filled out from reference TRBV30 and TRBJ2-6, the complete variable domain reads SQTIHQWPATLVQPVGSPLSLECTVEGTSNPNLYWYRQAAGRGLQLLFYSVGIGQISSEVPQNLSASRPQDRQFILSSKKLLLSDSGFYLCAWTQDSGANVLTFGAGSRLTVL.

The chain uses TRBV29-1 and TRBJ1-1, with a weak D call TRBD1 (6 bases). Trimming took off 8 bases at V and 0 bases at J, with 13 bases between the two ends. The CDR3 runs to 13 residues. CDR1 and CDR2 (germline): SQVTM, ANQGSEA. The CDR3 protein is CSSSGQLNTEAFF. In DNA, the CDR3 is TGCAGCTCCTCGGGACAATTGAACACTGAAGCTTTCTTT.

This chain joins TRBV6-4 and TRBJ2-3, with TRBD2 identical over 8 bases. Germline assignment: CDR1 MRHNA and CDR2 SNTAGT. Trimming removed 2 bases from V and 5 bases from J; junction bases left unmatched: 6. The CDR3 has 15 amino acids. The CDR3 here is CASSDLSGARDTQYF. The CDR3 DNA reads as TGTGCCAGCAGTGACCTTAGCGGGGCAAGAGATACGCAGTATTTT.

For this clone: The junction shows a germline mismatch at one end, possibly a read error. V and J are TRBV6-5 and TRBJ1-1; perhaps TRBD1 as D (6 bases). The CDR3 is 15 residues long. Germline CDR1 and CDR2: MNHEY and SVGAGI. The CDR3 DNA sequence: TGTGCCAACAGTTACTCGGGGGGGCAGAACACTGAAGCTTTCTTT. Translated: CANSYSGGQNTEAFF.

In this sample, this clone turned up once. The rearrangement uses TRBV5-6 and TRBJ1-1; no clear D. Germline V gene lookup returns CDR1 SGHDT and CDR2 YYEEEE. The length of the CDR3 is 12 residues. The V end was cut by 0 bases, the J end by 8 bases, with 8 bases between. CDR3 in DNA: TGTGCCAGCAGCTTGGTTCACATGGAAGCTTTCTTT. This encodes CASSLVHMEAFF.

The chain links TRBV11-2 to TRBJ2-1, with 9 bases identical to TRBD1. Per germline, CDR1 SGHAT and CDR2 FQNNGV. Trimming took 3 bases from V and 7 from J; bases not matched to a gene: 7. The CDR3 consists of 15 residues. In DNA, the CDR3 is TGTGCCAGCAGCTTGGGGACAGGGTCAAGTAATGAGCAGTTCTTC. Residues: CASSLGTGSSNEQFF.

The chain recombines TRBV7-2 with TRBJ2-7; D is perhaps TRBD1 (6 bases). Germline CDR1 is SGHTA and CDR2 is FQGNSA. This CDR3 contains 16 residues. Trimming shortened V by 1 base and J by 0 bases, and 13 bases separated the two germline ends. CDR3 nucleotides: TGTGCCAGCAGCTTAGGGTCAGGGGTTCCCTCCTACGAGCAGTACTTC. Protein: CASSLGSGVPSYEQYF.

V usage is TRBV14 and J usage is TRBJ1-2, with D possibly matching TRBD1 (5 bases). Trimming removed 4 bases from V and 4 bases from J, with 10 bases in between. This CDR3 has 13 amino acids. Germline CDR1 reads SGHDN; CDR2 reads FVKESK. Here the CDR3 DNA reads TGTGCCAGCAGCCCCGGGACTCGCTATGGCTACACCTTC. Translation: CASSPGTRYGYTF. The full variable domain, completed using reference TRBV14 and TRBJ1-2, is EAGVTQFPSHSVIEKGQTVTLRCDPISGHDNLYWYRRVMGKEIKFLLHFVKESKQDESGMPNNRFLAERTGGTYSTLKVQPAELEDSGVYFCASSPGTRYGYTFGSGTRLTVV.

V is TRBV4-2 and J is TRBJ1-4; a weak D match, TRBD1 (5 bases). This CDR3 spans 15 amino acids. Germline V lookup: CDR1 LGHNA, CDR2 YNFKEQ. The V end was cut by 0 bases, the J end by 7 bases, with 12 bases between. CDR3 amino acids: CASSQEAGQPEKLFF. The CDR3 DNA reads as TGTGCCAGCAGCCAAGAAGCAGGGCAACCTGAAAAACTGTTTTTT.

The V call is TRBV4-3, the J call TRBJ1-5, with 7 bases identical to TRBD1. The CDR3 covers 15 residues. Germline V gene lookup returns CDR1 LGHNA and CDR2 YSLEER. V dropped 3 bases and J dropped 3; count of bases not matched to a gene: 5. The CDR3 is CASSQTQGPNQPQHF. DNA for the CDR3: TGCGCCAGCAGCCAGACACAGGGGCCCAATCAGCCCCAGCATTTT.

V usage is TRBV6-5 and J usage is TRBJ2-2; D is unresolved. Trimming took 10 bases from V and 6 from J, leaving 9 bases between them. Looked up from germline, CDR1 is MNHEY and CDR2 is SVGAGI. The CDR3 covers 11 residues. The DNA of the CDR3 is TGTGCCACCCGGAGCCCCGGGGAGCTGTTTTTT. As protein: CATRSPGELFF.

This chain links TRBV7-2 with TRBJ1-1; 9 nucleotides match TRBD1. The V gene's germline CDR1 is SGHTA and CDR2 FQGNSA. The CDR3 extends over 15 amino acids. The trim removed 4 bases at V and 5 bases at J, leaving 8 bases unmatched. This CDR3 is CASSSSTGGGTEAFF. The CDR3 DNA sequence: TGTGCCAGCAGCTCATCGACAGGGGGTGGAACTGAAGCTTTCTTT.

The chain combines TRBV6-5 with TRBJ1-2; D not resolved. The CDR3 contains 15 residues. Per germline, CDR1 MNHEY and CDR2 SVGAGI. The V end was cut by 7 bases, the J end by 5 bases, with 20 bases between. The CDR3 is CASIKKLGSQYGYTF. CDR3 sequence (DNA): TGTGCCAGCATCAAAAAACTGGGCAGCCAATATGGCTACACCTTC.

This clone came up a few times. The chain joins TRBV14 to TRBJ1-1; 12 bases fit TRBD1. In germline, CDR1 is SGHDN, CDR2 FVKESK. The CDR3 extends over 17 amino acids. With V trimmed by 4 bases and J by 0 bases, 6 bases remained unmatched. CDR3 region: CASSLGQGAPLNTEAFF. DNA of the CDR3: TGTGCCAGCAGCCTGGGACAGGGGGCTCCATTGAACACTGAAGCTTTCTTT.

The chain combines TRBV11-2 with TRBJ2-1; 8 nucleotides align to TRBD2. The CDR3 is 14 amino acids. The ends lost 5 bases at V and 9 bases at J; junction bases unmatched: 9. CDR1 and CDR2 from the germline V gene are SGHAT and FQNNGV. This CDR3 reads CASSPWGLGSEQFF. The CDR3 nucleotides are TGTGCCAGCAGCCCATGGGGACTAGGGTCTGAGCAGTTCTTC.

The rearrangement joins TRBV19 to TRBJ2-1; 10 bases are a match to TRBD2. With V trimmed by 7 bases and J by 4 bases, 7 bases remained unmatched. The CDR3 spans 15 residues. Per germline, CDR1 LNHDA and CDR2 SQIVND (reference sequence). The CDR3 nucleotides are TGTGCCAGTACTAGCGGGGGCTCCATTTACAATGAGCAGTTCTTC. It is translated as CASTSGGSIYNEQFF.

This clone was counted at least ten times. The CDR3 nucleotides are TGTGCCAGCAGCTTGGAACAGTTTAATTCACCCCTCCACTTT. Translation: CASSLEQFNSPLHF. V gene TRBV5-4 combines with J gene TRBJ1-6; D ambiguous. V lost 0 bases and J lost 6, with 7 bases in between. The CDR3 is 14 residues long. Germline lookup yields CDR1 SGHNT and CDR2 YYREEE (reference sequence).

V is TRBV19 and J is TRBJ1-2, with 7 nucleotides matching TRBD1. V lost 6 bases and J lost 2; bases outside the gene matches: 12. The CDR3 consists of 16 residues. Germline CDR1 is LNHDA and CDR2 is SQIVND (reference sequence). CDR3 residues: CASRTRDSYLNYGYTF. As DNA, the CDR3 is TGTGCCAGTAGGACCCGGGACAGCTACTTGAACTATGGCTACACCTTC.

The chain combines TRBV27 with TRBJ2-2; D is undetermined. Germline CDR1 and CDR2: MNHEY and SMNVEV (reference sequence). V was trimmed by 2 bases and J by 4 bases, leaving 8 bases between them. The CDR3 runs to 14 residues. The CDR3 here is CASSLGSATGELFF. For the CDR3, the DNA is TGTGCCAGCAGTTTAGGCAGTGCCACCGGGGAGCTGTTTTTT.

This clone was recorded once. The V gene is TRBV6-6, the J gene TRBJ2-4; unclear D gene. CDR3 size: 12 residues. Germline lookup yields CDR1 MNHNY and CDR2 SVGAGI (reference sequence). V was trimmed by 5 bases and J by 7 bases, leaving 9 bases between them. For the CDR3, the DNA is TGTGCCAGCAGTCGTGCAGTGAACATTCAGTACTTC. Translated, it gives CASSRAVNIQYF.

The gene calls are TRBV4-2 and TRBJ2-3, with 8 nucleotides matching TRBD2. CDR1 and CDR2 from the germline V gene are LGHNA and YNFKEQ. This CDR3 has 16 amino acids. J was trimmed by 0 bases and V by 0 bases; bases with no gene match: 2. The CDR3 sequence is CASSQDAGGSTDTQYF. The CDR3 DNA is TGTGCCAGCAGCCAAGATGCGGGGGGTAGCACAGATACGCAGTATTTT.

The rearrangement links TRBV5-6 to TRBJ1-3; D gene unclear. Germline assignment: CDR1 SGHDT and CDR2 YYEEEE. V lost 4 bases and J lost 0, with 2 bases in between. The length of the CDR3 is 12 residues. The CDR3 DNA sequence: TGTGCCAGCAGCCACTCTGGAAACACCATATATTTT. Translated: CASSHSGNTIYF.

This clone was detected only a few times. The chain combines TRBV2 with TRBJ1-1, with TRBD1 matching 7 bases. This CDR3 contains 13 residues. The junction had 4 bases not matched to a gene; V was cut back by 6 bases and J by 3 bases. CDR1 and CDR2 from the germline V gene are SNHLY and FYNNEI. The CDR3 nucleotides read TGTGCCAGCAGGGAACAGGGGTACACTGAAGCTTTCTTT. It codes for CASREQGYTEAFF.

The chain has TRBV9 and TRBJ2-3, with D tentatively TRBD2 (6 bases). CDR3 length: 15 amino acids. V shed 0 bases and J shed 0 bases, with 8 bases lying between them. CDR1 and CDR2 (germline): SGDLS, YYNGEE. The CDR3 bases are TGTGCCAGCAGCGTAGTTGGAGGGAGCACAGATACGCAGTATTTT. It translates to CASSVVGGSTDTQYF.

The V gene is TRBV7-8, the J gene TRBJ2-7; TRBD1 matches at 9 bases. Germline values: CDR1 SGHVS, CDR2 FQNEAQ. V shed 5 bases and J 4 bases; nucleotides not matched to a gene: 6. This CDR3 has 14 residues. In DNA form, the CDR3 reads TGTGCCAGCAGCCCACAGGGGGCGCGATACGAGCAGTACTTC. This sequence encodes CASSPQGARYEQYF. Together with reference TRBV7-8 and TRBJ2-7, the CDR3 gives the full variable domain: GAGVSQSPRYKVAKRGQDVALRCDPISGHVSLFWYQQALGQGPEFLTYFQNEAQLDKSGLPSDRFFAERPEGSVSTLKIQRTQQEDSAVYLCASSPQGARYEQYFGPGTRLTVT.

The genes are TRBV29-1 and TRBJ1-2; D gene uncertain. Germline V CDR1 and CDR2: SQVTM, ANQGSEA. V shed 2 bases and J shed 7 bases, with 11 bases lying between them. The CDR3 has 12 amino acids. DNA for the CDR3: TGCAGCGTTGAAACGGGAATGTTTGGCTACACCTTC. Its translation is CSVETGMFGYTF.

The gene calls are TRBV6-5 and TRBJ1-6, with 7 bases that match TRBD1. There are 13 residues in the CDR3. Germline loops: CDR1 MNHEY, CDR2 SVGAGI. V dropped 6 bases and J dropped 10; count of bases not matched to a gene: 6. The CDR3 is CASRPGGGSPLHF. The CDR3 nucleotides read TGTGCCAGCAGACCAGGGGGTGGATCACCCCTCCACTTT.

The genes are TRBV29-1 and TRBJ2-5, with 8 positions matching TRBD2. V was pared by 6 bases and J by 4 bases, with 4 bases of the junction left unmatched. Germline V gene data show CDR1 as SQVTM and CDR2 as ANQGSEA. There are 12 residues in the CDR3. The CDR3 loop is CSVLTSGETQYF. Here the CDR3 DNA reads TGCAGCGTCCTCACTAGCGGAGAGACCCAGTACTTC. The variable domain in full, with the rest retrieved from reference TRBV29-1 and TRBJ2-5, is SAVISQKPSRDICQRGTSLTIQCQVDSQVTMMFWYRQQPGQSLTLIATANQGSEATYESGFVIDKFPISRPNLTFSTLTVSNMSPEDSSIYLCSVLTSGETQYFGPGTRLLVL.

The chain couples TRBV6-1 to TRBJ1-1, with TRBD1 as a possible D gene (6 bases). Trimming left V 5 bases short and J 3 bases short, with 10 bases between. CDR3 length: 13 residues. CDR1 and CDR2 from the germline V gene are MNHNS and SASEGT. CDR3 sequence: CASSFNRDTEAFF. In nucleotides, the CDR3 is TGTGCCAGCAGTTTCAACAGGGACACTGAAGCTTTCTTT.

V is TRBV7-2 and J is TRBJ1-6; D possibly corresponds to TRBD1 (5 bases). The CDR3 runs to 15 residues. Trimming cost V 5 bases and J 9 bases, with 17 bases left between them. Germline V gives CDR1 SGHTA, CDR2 FQGNSA. This CDR3 is CASSRDPTVTSPLHF. CDR3 bases: TGTGCCAGCAGCCGCGACCCGACAGTTACTTCACCCCTCCACTTT.

This chain uses TRBV19 with TRBJ2-1; TRBD2 matches at 11 bases. This CDR3 region has 14 residues. The V and J ends lost 6 bases and 5 bases, in that order; junction bases with no gene match: 3. Per germline, CDR1 LNHDA and CDR2 SQIVND (reference sequence). CDR3 sequence reads: CASRRLAGNNEQFF. In DNA, the CDR3 is TGTGCCAGTAGACGACTAGCGGGGAACAATGAGCAGTTCTTC.